This T cell receptor beta chain was recorded in a study of CD8 T cells in ankylosing spondylitis. In regard to this clonotype: Antigen unknown.

The germline V and J ends were trimmed by 3 bases and 10 bases, with 10 bases remaining between them. The germline V gene encodes CDR1 MGHRA and CDR2 YSYEKL. The CDR3 covers 12 residues. MiXCR, applied by TCRdb to the 5' RACE reads, yields one record per CDR3 protein. This table holds fewer than 550,000 distinct CDR3 sequences, about 5.4% found once. Study results and limitations: One TCR beta motif, made up of about 8 highly homologous variants, appeared characteristic of ankylosing spondylitis blood. Earlier studies detected some motif variants in reactive arthritis synovial fluid and blood.

The source material was blood, either unsorted or a sorted T cell fraction (not recorded which). The source of this sequence is a male donor with ankylosing spondylitis. The chain uses TRBV4-1 and TRBJ2-1; D ambiguous. DNA of the CDR3: TGCGCCAGCAGCCACTACGCCCCCGAGCAGTTCTTC. Residues: CASSHYAPEQFF.